What follows are 15 T cell receptor beta chains derived from one specimen sequenced in a study of T cell clones after liver transplantation. The repertoire was sequenced with immunoSEQ multiplex PCR; TCRdb's copy has only in-frame clones and lacks some. The top ten clones hold about 0.89% of a sample with some 110,000 clones, 75% to 90% of them seen once. The sample here was CD4+ T cells from blood, taken before liver transplant. The receptors stem from a human donor who received a liver transplant.

This clone turned up a few times. The rearrangement links TRBV4-2 to TRBJ2-1; TRBD2 aligns across 12 bases. The CDR3 has 15 amino acids. The germline V gene encodes CDR1 LGHNA and CDR2 YNFKEQ. Germline trimming cut 4 bases from V and 4 bases from J; bases unmatched to any gene: 2. Here the CDR3 DNA reads TGTGCCAGCAGCCCCCTAGCGGGGGGGTACAATGAGCAGTTCTTC. This gives the protein CASSPLAGGYNEQFF.

The V and J genes are TRBV5-1 and TRBJ1-4; perhaps TRBD1 as D (5 bases). V lost 0 bases and J 4 bases, leaving 13 bases between the germline ends. Per the germline V gene, CDR1 is SGHRS and CDR2 is YFSETQ. The CDR3 is made up of 16 amino acids. Written as DNA, the CDR3 is TGCGCCAGCAGCTTGGGGAGGGGCAGTGGTAATGAAAAACTGTTTTTT. It specifies CASSLGRGSGNEKLFF.

The chain carries TRBV9 and TRBJ2-1, with unresolved D. This CDR3 spans 10 amino acids. In germline, CDR1 is SGDLS, CDR2 YYNGEE. V gave up 8 bases and J gave up 5 bases, with 5 bases separating them. The CDR3 is CARRHNEQFF. The CDR3 nucleotides read TGTGCCAGACGTCACAATGAGCAGTTCTTC.

This chain uses TRBV28 with TRBJ2-7; D assignment may be TRBD1 or TRBD2 (5 bases each). Germline V lookup: CDR1 MDHEN, CDR2 SYDVKM. The V gene lost 7 bases and the J gene lost 2 bases, with 12 bases spanning the gap. The CDR3 extends over 13 amino acids. CDR3: CASTFGGAYEQYF. The CDR3, as DNA: TGTGCCAGCACGTTTGGGGGAGCCTACGAGCAGTACTTC.

DNA of the CDR3: TGTGCCAGCAGTGATACCTGGCCGGCCGGAAACACCATATATTTT. Translation gives CASSDTWPAGNTIYF. V usage is TRBV25-1 and J usage is TRBJ1-3; D not resolved. The CDR3 has 15 residues. Trimming shortened V by 3 bases and J by 4 bases, and 13 bases separated the two germline ends. Per the germline V gene, CDR1 is MGHDK and CDR2 is SYGVNS.

This rearrangement joins TRBV28 to TRBJ2-3, with TRBD1 matching over 7 bases. The germline V gene encodes CDR1 MDHEN and CDR2 SYDVKM. The CDR3 is made up of 14 amino acids. Losses at the gene ends were 6 bases for V and 2 bases for J; bases not matched to a gene: 5. The CDR3 DNA sequence: TGTGCCAGCAGGAAGACAGGGTACACAGATACGCAGTATTTT. As protein: CASRKTGYTDTQYF.

The J gene is TRBJ2-6, the V gene TRBV14; D is uncertain. CDR3 length equals 16 residues. With 4 bases removed from V and 0 bases from J, the gap between germline ends came to 10 bases. In germline, CDR1 is SGHDN, CDR2 FVKESK. DNA for the CDR3: TGTGCCAGCAGCCGCACGTGGAGCTCTGGGGCCAACGTCCTGACTTTC. As protein: CASSRTWSSGANVLTF.

The genes are TRBV5-1 and TRBJ1-1; no firm D call. The CDR3 loop spans 14 amino acids. Trimming removed 0 bases at V and 0 bases at J, with 6 bases between. Germline V gene sequence: CDR1 SGHRS, CDR2 YFSETQ. The CDR3 is CASSLGGVNTEAFF. The DNA for the CDR3 is TGCGCCAGCAGCTTGGGAGGAGTGAACACTGAAGCTTTCTTT.

This chain joins TRBV25-1 and TRBJ2-5; D possibly corresponds to TRBD1 (6 bases). The end of the DNA is better explained by TRBJ2-7, so the J call may be wrong. This CDR3 contains 14 residues. Germline V gene sequence: CDR1 MGHDK, CDR2 SYGVNS. The CDR3 coding sequence is TGTGCCAGCAGTCCACATGCAGGGGACTACGAGCAGTACTTC. Protein product: CASSPHAGDYEQYF.

The chain has TRBV7-6 and TRBJ1-4, with D possibly TRBD1 on 6 matching bases. Trimming cost V 5 bases and J 5 bases, with 15 bases left between them. This CDR3 spans 15 amino acids. The germline gives CDR1 SGHVS, CDR2 FNYEAQ. The CDR3, as DNA: TGTGCCAGCAGCCCAGGGGCGGGACGGAATGAAAAACTGTTTTTT. Its protein product is CASSPGAGRNEKLFF.

This sequence joins TRBV5-1 and TRBJ2-3; TRBD1 matches 7 bases. The germline CDR1 and CDR2 sequences are SGHRS and YFSETQ. This CDR3 contains 16 residues. The J segment lost 2 bases and the V segment lost 2 bases, leaving 8 bases of the junction unmatched. Here the CDR3 DNA reads TGCGCCAGCAGCTTACCGGGACAGCTTAACACAGATACGCAGTATTTT. Its protein product is CASSLPGQLNTDTQYF.

The chain uses TRBV1 and TRBJ2-3; the DNA was not compared with TRBD2, the D call given in the table. TRBV1 is assigned pseudogene status. The CDR3 contains 15 residues. The CDR3 coding sequence is TGCACCAGCAGCCAACGGGACTGCAGCACAGATACGCAGTATTTT. Protein: CTSSQRDCSTDTQYF.

The table lists this clone with a count of one. The chain recombines TRBV12-5 with TRBJ2-1; tentative D call: TRBD2 (6 bases). Between the trimmed V and J ends, which lost 6 bases and 9 bases, there was a span of 24 bases. The CDR3 totals 16 residues. CDR1 LGHNT and CDR2 FRNRAP come from the germline V gene. The CDR3 coding sequence is TGTGCTAGTGGCCTGGAGACGACTAGAAGGAACACTGAGCAGTTCTTC. Its translation is CASGLETTRRNTEQFF.

V and J are TRBV11-3 and TRBJ2-2, with 9 positions matching TRBD2. V trimming: 2 bases; J trimming: 0 bases; junction bases outside the gene matches: 1. CDR1 is SGHNT and CDR2 is YENEEA in the germline V gene. CDR3 length equals 16 residues. The CDR3 reads CASSLRLAANTGELFF. CDR3 bases: TGTGCCAGCAGCTTAAGACTAGCGGCGAACACCGGGGAGCTGTTTTTT.

V and J are TRBV19 and TRBJ2-5; D remains ambiguous. Trimming shortened V by 6 bases and J by 1 base, and 6 bases separated the two germline ends. This CDR3 has 12 amino acids. The germline V gene has CDR1 LNHDA and CDR2 SQIVND (reference sequence). This chain's CDR3 is CASRGSQETQYF. The CDR3 DNA sequence: TGTGCCAGTAGGGGCAGCCAAGAGACCCAGTACTTC. The full variable domain, its missing parts supplied by reference TRBV19 and TRBJ2-5, is DGGITQSPKYLFRKEGQNVTLSCEQNLNHDAMYWYRQDPGQGLRLIYYSQIVNDFQKGDIAEGYSVSREKKESFPLTVTSAQKNPTAFYLCASRGSQETQYFGPGTRLLVL.